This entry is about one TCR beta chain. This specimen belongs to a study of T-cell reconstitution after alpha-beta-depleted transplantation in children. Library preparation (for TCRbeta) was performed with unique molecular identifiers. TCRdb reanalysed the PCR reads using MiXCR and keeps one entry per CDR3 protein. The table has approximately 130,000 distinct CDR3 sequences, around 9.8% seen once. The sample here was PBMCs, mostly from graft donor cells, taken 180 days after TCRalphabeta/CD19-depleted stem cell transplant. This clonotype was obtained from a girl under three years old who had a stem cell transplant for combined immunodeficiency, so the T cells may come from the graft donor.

CDR3 sequence reads: CASSLGAWEDQPQHF. Here the CDR3 DNA reads TGTGCCAGTAGCCTCGGGGCGTGGGAGGATCAGCCCCAGCATTTT. This sequence joins TRBV19 and TRBJ1-5; possibly TRBD1 for D (5 bases). This CDR3 comprises 15 residues. Germline V gives CDR1 LNHDA, CDR2 SQIVND (reference sequence). V lost 6 bases, J lost 5 bases, and 17 bases lay in between.